A single sample gave rise to the 30 T cell receptor beta chains below, sequenced in a study of cytomegalovirus exposure and HLA in healthy donors. PCR amplification relied on 60 Vbeta primers (plus 13 Jbeta primers). TCRdb's copy holds only in-frame clones and misses some; the assay was immunoSEQ multiplex PCR. The table shows about 120,000 clones, with roughly 69% occurring only once. Specimen: PBMCs. These receptors originate from a woman aged 35 to 49 in good health and CMV-seropositive.

This clone was detected a few times. This chain links TRBV5-1 with TRBJ1-1, with 7 nucleotides matching TRBD1. The length of the CDR3 is 15 residues. The germline V gene encodes CDR1 SGHRS and CDR2 YFSETQ. Losses at the gene ends were 6 bases for V and 1 base for J; bases not matched to a gene: 9. CDR3 protein: CASNAEGAPNTEAFF. The CDR3 DNA reads TGCGCCAGCAACGCCGAGGGGGCGCCGAACACTGAAGCTTTCTTT.

CDR3 sequence (DNA): TGTGCCACCCGCTTAACTAGCACAGATACGCAGTATTTT. Its translation: CATRLTSTDTQYF. The chain couples TRBV10-3 to TRBJ2-3; no clear D. The V and J ends lost 10 bases and 0 bases respectively, with 11 bases between them. The CDR3 sequence is 13 residues long. Germline loops: CDR1 ENHRY, CDR2 SYGVKD.

This clone occurred once. The chain recombines TRBV6-5 with TRBJ1-5; perhaps TRBD1 as D (5 bases). This CDR3 comprises 13 residues. The germline CDR1 and CDR2 sequences are MNHEY and SVGAGI. The V end was cut by 7 bases, the J end by 11 bases, with 18 bases between. The CDR3 loop reads CASTGDSEGTQHF. CDR3 nucleotides: TGTGCCAGCACCGGGGATTCGGAGGGGACCCAGCATTTT.

This clone has only a few counts. The genes are TRBV7-3 and TRBJ1-1; D ambiguous. Deletions cut 5 bases from V and 10 bases from J, with 11 bases between. The CDR3 runs 11 residues. Germline values: CDR1 SGHTA, CDR2 FQGTGA. The CDR3 loop is CASSAKGGAFF. The CDR3 DNA follows: TGTGCCAGCAGCGCCAAAGGAGGAGCTTTCTTT.

The rearrangement uses TRBV11-1 and TRBJ2-5; 7 nucleotides align to TRBD1. CDR3 length: 14 residues. Germline lookup yields CDR1 SGHAT and CDR2 FQDESV (reference sequence). After removal of 4 bases from V and 4 bases from J, the junction contained 6 bases not matched to a gene. CDR3 loop: CASSSRQGPETQYF. DNA for the CDR3: TGTGCCAGCAGCTCACGACAGGGACCAGAGACCCAGTACTTC.

V is TRBV5-1 and J is TRBJ1-4, with a tentative D call TRBD1 (5 bases). CDR3 length equals 14 residues. CDR1 SGHRS and CDR2 YFSETQ come from the germline V gene. V was trimmed by 4 bases and J by 8 bases, leaving 15 bases between them. CDR3 sequence (DNA): TGCGCCAGCAGCCGGACTCCTGGGGGGGAAAAACTGTTTTTT. Protein product: CASSRTPGGEKLFF.

The CDR3 DNA sequence: TGCGCCAGCAGCCACAATAATTGGAAGGAGGCTTTCTTT. Translation gives CASSHNNWKEAFF. This chain joins TRBV4-1 and TRBJ1-1; D remains unclear. The V and J ends lost 3 bases and 11 bases respectively, with 16 bases between them. CDR3 length: 13 amino acids. The germline gives CDR1 MGHRA, CDR2 YSYEKL.

Only one count was recorded for this clone. The rearrangement uses TRBV11-2 and TRBJ1-4; the D is unclear. Germline V gene sequence: CDR1 SGHAT, CDR2 FQNNGV. This CDR3 is 15 amino acids long. V lost 1 base to trimming and J lost 4 bases, with 10 bases between them. The CDR3 spells CASSLGSGYNEKLFF. The CDR3, as DNA: TGTGCCAGCAGCTTAGGATCGGGGTATAATGAAAAACTGTTTTTT.

The chain carries TRBV25-1 and TRBJ1-6; D unresolved. Germline CDR1 reads MGHDK; CDR2 reads SYGVNS. The length of the CDR3 is 12 residues. The V gene lost 5 bases and the J gene lost 11 bases, with 10 bases spanning the gap. The CDR3 protein is CASSRGPTPLHF. In DNA, the CDR3 is TGTGCCAGCAGTCGTGGGCCTACACCCCTCCACTTT.

This chain connects TRBV5-4 to TRBJ2-5; TRBD2 matches at 9 bases. Germline values: CDR1 SGHNT, CDR2 YYREEE (reference sequence). Unmatched junction bases numbered 7, after V lost 1 base and J lost 0 bases. CDR3 size: 17 residues. For the CDR3, the DNA is TGTGCCAGCAGCTTGCTGGCGGGGGGGCTCAACCAAGAGACCCAGTACTTC. Residues: CASSLLAGGLNQETQYF. The complete variable domain, with remaining parts taken from reference TRBV5-4 and TRBJ2-5, reads ETGVTQSPTHLIKTRGQQVTLRCSSQSGHNTVSWYQQALGQGPQFIFQYYREEENGRGNFPPRFSGLQFPNYSSELNVNALELDDSALYLCASSLLAGGLNQETQYFGPGTRLLVL.

This chain connects TRBV7-7 to TRBJ2-3; TRBD1 aligns across 7 bases. This CDR3 comprises 16 residues. Germline CDR1 SSHAT, CDR2 FNYEAQ (reference sequence). The V and J ends lost 4 bases and 5 bases, in that order; junction bases with no gene match: 12. The DNA for the CDR3 is TGTGCCAGCAGCTCCTCCGAGACAGGGTATGGAGATACGCAGTATTTT. Protein: CASSSSETGYGDTQYF. Supplemented by reference TRBV7-7 and TRBJ2-3, the full variable domain reads GAGVSQSPRYKVTKRGQDVTLRCDPISSHATLYWYQQALGQGPEFLTYFNYEAQPDKSGLPSDRFSAERPEGSISTLTIQRTEQRDSAMYRCASSSSETGYGDTQYFGPGTRLTVL.

The V and J genes are TRBV7-6 and TRBJ2-1; 11 bases fit TRBD2. Germline V gives CDR1 SGHVS, CDR2 FNYEAQ. J lost 4 bases, V lost 6 bases, and 5 bases had no gene match. The CDR3 spans 15 residues. The CDR3 DNA follows: TGTGCCAGCAGGTCCGGGACTAGCGGATACAATGAGCAGTTCTTC. Protein: CASRSGTSGYNEQFF.

The J gene is TRBJ1-2, the V gene TRBV27; 9 nucleotides line up with TRBD1. V gave up 7 bases and J gave up 4 bases; unmatched junction bases: 7. CDR3 size: 14 residues. The germline gives CDR1 MNHEY, CDR2 SMNVEV (reference sequence). This CDR3 reads CASTSGTGLYGYTF. Written as DNA, the CDR3 is TGTGCCAGCACCTCCGGGACAGGGCTCTATGGCTACACCTTC.

The chain employs TRBV10-3 and TRBJ1-1, with D tentatively TRBD1 (5 bases). Germline CDR1 is ENHRY and CDR2 is SYGVKD. The germline V and J ends were trimmed by 1 base and 2 bases, with 14 bases remaining between them. The CDR3 has 16 residues. In nucleotides, the CDR3 is TGTGCCATCAGTGAGTTCCCTTGGGGGGATAACACTGAAGCTTTCTTT. Translation: CAISEFPWGDNTEAFF.

The count of this clone is one. This rearrangement joins TRBV2 to TRBJ1-5; 9 bases align to TRBD1. Germline CDR1 SNHLY, CDR2 FYNNEI. With 0 bases clipped from V and 4 bases from J, the junction kept 10 bases outside the gene matches. The CDR3 covers 18 residues. CDR3 DNA sequence: TGTGCCAGCAGTGAAGCGTCAGGAGCCGGGACAGGGAATCAGCCCCAGCATTTT. Translated: CASSEASGAGTGNQPQHF.

The V gene is TRBV10-3, the J gene TRBJ1-2; 8 bases match TRBD1. The trim removed 11 bases at V and 4 bases at J, leaving 15 bases unmatched. Looked up from germline, CDR1 is ENHRY and CDR2 is SYGVKD. The CDR3 covers 15 residues. CDR3 sequence reads: CAAHPDRGPGYGYTF. CDR3 coding DNA: TGTGCCGCACACCCCGACAGGGGTCCTGGCTATGGCTACACCTTC.

This clone was observed a handful of times. The rearrangement links TRBV29-1 to TRBJ1-1, with D perhaps matching TRBD1 (6 bases). The germline V gene has CDR1 SQVTM and CDR2 ANQGSEA. Trimming removed 4 bases from V and 7 bases from J, with 10 bases in between. CDR3 length: 11 amino acids. The CDR3, as DNA: TGCAGCGTTGTACAGGGCGGTGAAGCTTTCTTT. Translation gives CSVVQGGEAFF.

The chain recombines TRBV7-2 with TRBJ1-2, with D perhaps matching TRBD1 (6 bases). The length of the CDR3 is 13 residues. Trimming removed 4 bases at V and 8 bases at J, with 14 bases between. Germline CDR1 and CDR2: SGHTA and FQGNSA. CDR3 residues: CASSYEGGLGYTF. In DNA, the CDR3 is TGTGCCAGCAGCTACGAGGGGGGGCTCGGCTACACCTTC.

The chain employs TRBV7-9 and TRBJ2-2; 11 bases are a match to TRBD1. Germline trimming cut 5 bases from V and 6 bases from J; bases unmatched to any gene: 8. Germline V CDR1 and CDR2: SEHNR, FQNEAQ (reference sequence). The CDR3 has 16 residues. Written as DNA, the CDR3 is TGTGCCAGCAGCCTAGGACAGGGGGCGAGAGCCGGGGAGCTGTTTTTT. Its protein product is CASSLGQGARAGELFF.

The genes are TRBV18 and TRBJ2-1; TRBD2 matches 7 bases. Unmatched junction bases numbered 5, after V lost 1 base and J lost 8 bases. Germline V gives CDR1 KGHSH, CDR2 LQKENI. The CDR3 has 14 residues. In DNA form, the CDR3 reads TGTGCCAGCTCACCACTTGCGGGGAGGGATGAGCAGTTCTTC. This encodes CASSPLAGRDEQFF.

This clone was detected once. This chain connects TRBV6-5 to TRBJ1-4; tentative D call: TRBD1 (6 bases). Germline V gene data show CDR1 as MNHEY and CDR2 as SVGAGI. The CDR3 runs 14 residues. The ends were cut back, 6 bases at V and 8 bases at J, with 16 bases in the middle. The CDR3: CASSRKDSQEKLFF. The CDR3 region has the DNA TGTGCCAGCAGCCGAAAGGACAGCCAAGAAAAACTGTTTTTT.

V usage is TRBV18 and J usage is TRBJ2-7; D is perhaps TRBD1 (5 bases). Trimming took off 3 bases at V and 0 bases at J, with 12 bases between the two ends. The CDR3 is made up of 15 amino acids. Germline V gene sequence: CDR1 KGHSH, CDR2 LQKENI. CDR3 in DNA: TGTGCCAGCTCACCGACAGAGATTAGCTCCTACGAGCAGTACTTC. It encodes CASSPTEISSYEQYF. Supplemented by reference TRBV18 and TRBJ2-7, the full variable domain reads NAGVMQNPRHLVRRRGQEARLRCSPMKGHSHVYWYRQLPEEGLKFMVYLQKENIIDESGMPKERFSAEFPKEGPSILRIQQVVRGDSAAYFCASSPTEISSYEQYFGPGTRLTVT.

This clone occurred once. The CDR3 DNA reads TGTGCCAGCAGCAAAACAGGGAACCAAGAGACCCAGTACTTC. This sequence encodes CASSKTGNQETQYF. The rearrangement links TRBV6-1 to TRBJ2-5; TRBD1 might be the D (6 bases). CDR1 is MNHNS, CDR2 SASEGT, per germline. Trimming removed 6 bases from V and 0 bases from J, with 11 bases in between. The CDR3 extends over 14 amino acids.

A few counts support this clone. V is TRBV6-1 and J is TRBJ2-7, with 7 bases identical to TRBD1. Per the germline V gene, CDR1 is MNHNS and CDR2 is SASEGT. This CDR3 region has 13 residues. V was clipped by 1 base and J by 6 bases; unmatched bases: 3. The CDR3 region is CASSEGRGFEQYF. CDR3 in DNA: TGTGCCAGCAGTGAAGGCAGGGGGTTCGAGCAGTACTTC.

The V and J genes are TRBV6-5 and TRBJ1-1; possible D gene TRBD1, 6 bases. Germline CDR1 reads MNHEY; CDR2 reads SVGAGI. This CDR3 region has 15 residues. V lost 5 bases to trimming and J lost 3 bases, with 16 bases between them. Here the CDR3 reads CASSITGLWDTEAFF. For the CDR3, the DNA is TGTGCCAGCAGTATTACAGGGTTATGGGACACTGAAGCTTTCTTT.

There are a few counts of this clone. This sequence joins TRBV5-1 and TRBJ2-5, with D maybe TRBD1 (6 bases). V lost 4 bases, J lost 3 bases, and 13 bases lay in between. The CDR3 consists of 14 residues. Looked up from germline, CDR1 is SGHRS and CDR2 is YFSETQ. DNA of the CDR3: TGCGCCAGCAGCCCTACAGGGAGCGAAGAGACCCAGTACTTC. Amino acids: CASSPTGSEETQYF.

The chain uses TRBV2 and TRBJ1-5; perhaps TRBD1 as D (6 bases). The V end lost 9 bases, the J end lost 7 bases, and 16 bases lay between the germline ends. The CDR3 sequence is 13 residues long. The germline V gene encodes CDR1 SNHLY and CDR2 FYNNEI. The CDR3: CASGYRAGQPQHF. The CDR3 DNA reads TGTGCCAGTGGATACAGGGCAGGCCAGCCCCAGCATTTT.

This clone was detected only a few times. The V gene is TRBV5-4, the J gene TRBJ2-7; TRBD2 matches at 13 bases. Germline V lookup: CDR1 SGHNT, CDR2 YYREEE (reference sequence). The CDR3 is 16 residues long. Germline trimming cut 4 bases from V and 7 bases from J; bases unmatched to any gene: 11. CDR3 residues: CASSTRTSGGHGEQYF. The CDR3 DNA follows: TGTGCCAGCAGCACCCGGACTAGCGGGGGCCATGGAGAGCAGTACTTC. The full variable domain, its missing parts supplied by reference TRBV5-4 and TRBJ2-7, is ETGVTQSPTHLIKTRGQQVTLRCSSQSGHNTVSWYQQALGQGPQFIFQYYREEENGRGNFPPRFSGLQFPNYSSELNVNALELDDSALYLCASSTRTSGGHGEQYFGPGTRLTVT.

The chain couples TRBV5-1 to TRBJ1-3, with TRBD1 as a possible D gene (6 bases). Deletions cut 3 bases from V and 0 bases from J, with 16 bases between. Germline values: CDR1 SGHRS, CDR2 YFSETQ. The CDR3 totals 17 residues. The DNA for the CDR3 is TGCGCCAGCAGCTCCCCGGACAGCCTAGACTCTGGAAACACCATATATTTT. Its protein is CASSSPDSLDSGNTIYF. The variable domain in full, with the rest retrieved from reference TRBV5-1 and TRBJ1-3, is KAGVTQTPRYLIKTRGQQVTLSCSPISGHRSVSWYQQTPGQGLQFLFEYFSETQRNKGNFPGRFSGRQFSNSRSEMNVSTLELGDSALYLCASSSPDSLDSGNTIYFGEGSWLTVV.

This chain joins TRBV4-1 and TRBJ1-2; no clear D gene. CDR3 length equals 13 residues. With 0 bases removed from V and 0 bases from J, the gap between germline ends came to 2 bases. The germline V gene has CDR1 MGHRA and CDR2 YSYEKL. CDR3 region: CASSQDTNYGYTF. The CDR3 DNA reads TGCGCCAGCAGCCAAGATACTAACTATGGCTACACCTTC.